The 2 T cell receptor beta chains listed next were all sequenced from one sample in a study of blood T cell repertoires in COVID-19. The protocol was immunoSEQ multiplex PCR, while the TCRdb copy is restricted to in-frame clones and leaves out a portion. The data hold some 110,000 clones, with roughly 80% observed a single time. Sequencing used peripheral blood. These receptors came from a woman of 80 years or more with active or convalescent COVID-19.

This clone showed up just once. The genes are TRBV3-1 (or the pseudogene TRBV3-2) and TRBJ2-4; D is uncertain. Germline V gene sequence: CDR1 LGHDT, CDR2 YNNKEL (reference sequence). The V gene lost 0 bases and the J gene lost 0 bases, with 18 bases spanning the gap. The CDR3 is 19 amino acids. The CDR3 DNA follows: TGTGCCAGCAGCCAAGATAGTTTCACCTACGCTATAGCCAAAAACATTCAGTACTTC. Translated: CASSQDSFTYAIAKNIQYF.

This clone was recorded a few times. V gene TRBV7-8 combines with J gene TRBJ2-1; 7 nucleotides agree with TRBD2. CDR1 is SGHVS, CDR2 FQNEAQ, per germline. The CDR3 totals 16 residues. The V gene end was trimmed by 2 bases and the J gene end by 5 bases; junction bases not matched to a gene: 9. The CDR3 coding sequence is TGTGCCAGCAGCTTACTGATCCGGGACTATAACAATGAGCAGTTCTTC. It specifies CASSLLIRDYNNEQFF.